This paragraph covers one T cell receptor (beta chain) sequence. The antigen is not known. With MiXCR, TCRdb reprocessed the PCR reads. The repertoire holds 30,000 to 40,000 clones, with roughly 20% as singletons. This sample stems from a study of metastatic and nonmetastatic thyroid tumors. V shed 7 bases, J shed 2 bases, and the junction held 4 bases outside the gene matches. Per germline, CDR1 MNHEY and CDR2 SVGEGT. The CDR3 sequence is 15 residues long. The study's findings and limits: Compared with benign nodules, malignant thyroid tumors were reported to have significantly higher TCR beta diversity in both blood and tumor.

Thyroid surgery had not been preceded by any treatment in any patient. The V call is TRBV6-2 or TRBV6-3, the J call TRBJ2-7; 14 bases are a match to TRBD2. The sequenced sample consisted of tumor tissue. This TCR was sampled from a male donor with papillary thyroid cancer or a benign thyroid nodule (not recorded which). Some clones in this sample may be carry-over from other donors' samples. This chain's CDR3 is CASTTSGREAYEQYF. In DNA, the CDR3 is TGTGCCAGCACGACTAGCGGGAGGGAGGCCTACGAGCAGTACTTC.